This entry concerns a single T cell receptor beta chain. The antigen is not known. The data were obtained in a study of PD-1 blockade in mismatch repair-deficient tumors. About the research overall: Patients had over 10 mismatch repair-deficient cancer types, all previously treated and progressing. Findings and caveats of the study: Tumor-resident clones, often absent from pretreatment blood, expanded after pembrolizumab and then contracted.

The CDR3 sequence is 13 residues long. V lost 4 bases to trimming and J lost 6 bases, with 11 bases between them. From germline, CDR1 is MNHNS and CDR2 SASEGT. Only in-frame clones appear in the TCRdb table, and some are missing; sequencing was by immunoSEQ multiplex PCR. Of 90,000 to 120,000 clones in the sample, 70% to 85% were seen once. All patients were mismatch repair deficient, assessed by either PCR or immunohistochemistry. TCRs were sequenced from a few patients responding to pembrolizumab. The sequenced sample was peripheral blood, obtained approximately 35 weeks after starting pembrolizumab. The chain joins TRBV6-1 to TRBJ2-3; D is ambiguous. The clonotype was recovered from an adult with mismatch repair-deficient cancer. CDR3 in amino acids: CASSVSIGDTQYF. The CDR3 coding sequence is TGTGCCAGCAGTGTATCCATCGGGGATACGCAGTATTTT.